This TCR beta chain originates from a study of shared clonotypes between healthy human individuals. Comment on this clone: Compared with germline, one end of the junction differs, possibly owing to a read error.

The CDR3 is 16 amino acids. Germline CDR1 reads LNHNV; CDR2 reads YYDKDF (reference sequence). Sequencing used immunoSEQ multiplex PCR; TCRdb keeps in-frame clones, though not all of them. This table holds 980,000 or so clones, less than 85% found once. This TCR was recovered from a man aged 18 to 29 in good health. The chain joins TRBV15 to TRBJ2-7; possibly TRBD2 for D (5 bases). The specimen sequenced was memory CD4+ T cells sorted from blood. Specified subset: CD45RA-negative fraction. The CDR3 bases are TGTGCCGCCAGCAGAGATCTAGCAGGAGCCCCATACGAGCAGTACTTC. This sequence encodes CAASRDLAGAPYEQYF.